This paragraph covers one TCR beta chain sequence. As originally analysed: Estimates of nucleated cell counts were drawn from the amplification of reference gene primers. The table came from immunoSEQ multiplex PCR; TCRdb's copy has only in-frame clones and leaves some out. V and J calls and clone size are given by that table; D and trimming were obtained from the DNA. The repertoire consists of some 180,000 clones, with 75% to 90% occurring once and the leading ten covering 6.5% to 8.5%. This record comes from a study of blood T cell repertoires in COVID-19. Study at large: Acute-phase and convalescent COVID-19 samples originated in the United States, Italy and Spain. PBMCs, B-cell-depleted T cells, or T cells provided the cDNA or gDNA that made up the material.

The CDR3 runs 16 residues. Trimming left V 1 base short and J 4 bases short, with 14 bases between. The germline CDR1 and CDR2 sequences are MGHRA and YSYEKL. Sequencing was carried out using peripheral blood. The chain combines TRBV4-1 with TRBJ1-5; tentatively, D is TRBD1 (6 bases). The source is a middle-aged man with acute or convalescent COVID-19. This CDR3 is CASSQVPGVGNQPQHF. The CDR3 nucleotides are TGCGCCAGCAGCCAAGTGCCAGGGGTGGGGAATCAGCCCCAGCATTTT.